This passage covers 21 T cell receptor beta chains from one sample sequenced in a study of cytomegalovirus exposure and HLA in healthy donors. The PCR ran on 60 Vbeta and 13 Jbeta primers. Measured with immunoSEQ multiplex PCR; TCRdb has only the in-frame clones, and not every one. The profile shows some 140,000 clones, around 80% of them singletons. The source material was PBMCs. These receptors originate from a male donor in good health and CMV-seropositive.

The chain carries TRBV7-9 and TRBJ2-5; D not certain. CDR1 and CDR2 (germline): SEHNR, FQNEAQ (reference sequence). This CDR3 is built from 11 residues. Trimming shortened V by 3 bases and J by 4 bases, and 3 bases separated the two germline ends. CDR3: CASSFRETQYF. For the CDR3, the DNA is TGTGCCAGCAGCTTTAGAGAGACCCAGTACTTC.

The chain employs TRBV6-5 and TRBJ2-3; 7 positions agree with TRBD1. The CDR3 runs to 15 residues. V shed 4 bases and J 2 bases; nucleotides not matched to a gene: 6. The germline CDR1 and CDR2 sequences are MNHEY and SVGAGI. The CDR3 region is CASSFGTAYTDTQYF. The CDR3 nucleotides are TGTGCCAGCAGTTTCGGGACAGCCTACACAGATACGCAGTATTTT.

The CDR3 sequence: CASSGLAGGPSGDTQYF. The CDR3 DNA reads as TGTGCCAGCAGTGGACTAGCGGGAGGGCCTTCCGGAGATACGCAGTATTTT. This chain uses TRBV28 with TRBJ2-3, with 15 positions matching TRBD2. The germline gives CDR1 MDHEN, CDR2 SYDVKM. The CDR3 is made up of 17 amino acids. The junction had 8 bases not matched to a gene; V was cut back by 5 bases and J by 5 bases.

This clone was counted a few times. The chain couples TRBV6-5 to TRBJ1-2; D call uncertain. CDR3 length equals 13 residues. Trimming cost V 2 bases and J 3 bases, with 7 bases left between them. Germline V gene sequence: CDR1 MNHEY, CDR2 SVGAGI. CDR3 nucleotides: TGTGCCAGCAGTTACGGTCGGGACTATGGCTACACCTTC. It encodes CASSYGRDYGYTF.

The chain links TRBV7-9 to TRBJ1-1, with a weak D call TRBD1 (6 bases). The CDR3 sequence is 14 residues long. The ends were cut back, 6 bases at V and 1 base at J, with 12 bases in the middle. Germline loops: CDR1 SEHNR, CDR2 FQNEAQ (reference sequence). The DNA for the CDR3 is TGTGCCAGCAGGTTTTCAGGGGCGAACACTGAAGCTTTCTTT. Protein sequence: CASRFSGANTEAFF.

The chain uses TRBV18 and TRBJ2-5; 11 nucleotides align to TRBD1. J gave up 4 bases and V 2 bases, and 0 bases lay outside the gene matches. CDR3 size: 14 residues. Germline assignment: CDR1 KGHSH and CDR2 LQKENI. The chain's CDR3 is CASSPGTGGETQYF. CDR3 bases: TGTGCCAGCTCACCAGGGACAGGGGGAGAGACCCAGTACTTC.

This clone showed up just once. This chain links TRBV6-5 with TRBJ2-3; 8 positions agree with TRBD1. CDR1 is MNHEY and CDR2 is SVGAGI in the germline V gene. V was clipped by 4 bases and J by 5 bases; unmatched bases: 2. The CDR3 extends over 13 amino acids. The CDR3 loop reads CASSWTGKDTQYF. CDR3 DNA sequence: TGTGCCAGCAGTTGGACAGGGAAAGATACGCAGTATTTT.

V is TRBV9 and J is TRBJ2-1, with TRBD2 as a possible D gene (5 bases). V was clipped by 3 bases and J by 6 bases, with 19 bases between them. The CDR3 contains 16 residues. Germline V gene lookup returns CDR1 SGDLS and CDR2 YYNGEE. CDR3 in amino acids: CASSASRTRESNEQFF. The CDR3 nucleotides read TGTGCCAGCAGCGCCAGTAGGACTCGCGAGAGCAATGAGCAGTTCTTC.

The chain recombines TRBV7-3 with TRBJ1-1; D possibly corresponds to TRBD1 (5 bases). The CDR3 consists of 14 residues. The germline V and J ends were trimmed by 5 bases and 3 bases, with 13 bases remaining between them. Per the germline V gene, CDR1 is SGHTA and CDR2 is FQGTGA. CDR3 bases: TGTGCCAGCAGCCCCTACGGGGGAGACACTGAAGCTTTCTTT. This gives the protein CASSPYGGDTEAFF.

The V and J genes are TRBV6-6 and TRBJ1-6; D possibly corresponds to TRBD1 (5 bases). Trimming pared 0 bases from V and 12 bases from J, leaving 9 bases between. The CDR3 is 13 amino acids. Germline V lookup: CDR1 MNHNY, CDR2 SVGAGI (reference sequence). The CDR3 region is CASSYSEGQPLHF. DNA for the CDR3: TGTGCCAGCAGTTACTCCGAAGGACAACCCCTCCACTTT.

This clone was counted only a few times. The chain uses TRBV28 and TRBJ2-3, with 13 bases matching TRBD2. Germline V lookup: CDR1 MDHEN, CDR2 SYDVKM. The CDR3 extends over 15 amino acids. V was clipped by 7 bases and J by 5 bases; unmatched bases: 6. CDR3 protein: CASMYRLAGGDTQYF. CDR3 nucleotide sequence: TGTGCCAGCATGTACAGACTAGCGGGAGGAGATACGCAGTATTTT.

This chain connects TRBV7-6 to TRBJ2-3; TRBD2 matches 14 bases. CDR1 and CDR2 from the germline V gene are SGHVS and FNYEAQ. V was pared by 5 bases and J by 4 bases, with 5 bases of the junction left unmatched. The CDR3 sequence is 16 residues long. The CDR3 here is CASSLGLAGGADTQYF. DNA of the CDR3: TGTGCCAGCAGCCTCGGACTAGCGGGAGGCGCAGATACGCAGTATTTT.

This clone has just a few counts. The chain recombines TRBV6-5 with TRBJ2-5; TRBD1 matches 10 bases. This CDR3 is built from 14 residues. With V trimmed by 2 bases and J by 7 bases, 4 bases remained unmatched. Germline CDR1 is MNHEY and CDR2 is SVGAGI. The CDR3 reads CASSYEGTGVTQYF. CDR3 nucleotides: TGTGCCAGCAGTTACGAGGGGACAGGGGTGACCCAGTACTTC.

The V gene is TRBV15, the J gene TRBJ2-7, with D perhaps TRBD2 (5 bases). Germline loops: CDR1 LNHNV, CDR2 YYDKDF (reference sequence). Trimming took off 0 bases at V and 7 bases at J, with 10 bases between the two ends. The CDR3 sequence is 13 residues long. The CDR3 DNA follows: TGTGCCACCAGCAGAGATCGGGGTGGGGAGCAGTACTTC. It codes for CATSRDRGGEQYF.

This clone was observed once. Its ends do not fully match the called genes, so a read error is possible. Additional DNA sequences in this sample encode the identical CDR3. CDR3 amino acids: CASSELETSGGGHTDTQYF. The CDR3 DNA reads TGTGCCAGTAGTGAATTGGAGACTAGCGGGGGGGGACACACAGATACGCAGTATTTT. The V gene is TRBV6-1, the J gene TRBJ2-3; 14 nucleotides agree with TRBD2. The length of the CDR3 is 19 residues. Germline V lookup: CDR1 MNHNS, CDR2 SASEGT.

The gene calls are TRBV28 and TRBJ1-3; D is undetermined. The V gene's germline CDR1 is MDHEN and CDR2 SYDVKM. Trimming cost V 7 bases and J 0 bases, with 10 bases left between them. CDR3 size: 14 residues. The CDR3, as DNA: TGTGCCAGCATCTCAGGTGGCTCTGGAAACACCATATATTTT. Translation gives CASISGGSGNTIYF.

This chain connects TRBV7-8 to TRBJ2-5; 7 nucleotides match TRBD2. The CDR3 has 16 residues. Germline trimming cut 5 bases from V and 5 bases from J; bases unmatched to any gene: 14. The V gene's germline CDR1 is SGHVS and CDR2 FQNEAQ. DNA for the CDR3: TGTGCCAGCAGCCCCGGCAGGACTAGTAGGTTGGAGACCCAGTACTTC. It specifies CASSPGRTSRLETQYF.

This clone was recorded a few times. J is TRBJ1-3 and V is TRBV10-3; TRBD1 matches at 7 bases. Losses at the gene ends were 7 bases for V and 2 bases for J; bases not matched to a gene: 5. CDR1 is ENHRY and CDR2 is SYGVKD in the germline V gene. The CDR3 totals 14 residues. The CDR3 nucleotides are TGTGCCATCAATAGAGGGGGCGCTGGAAACACCATATATTTT. It codes for CAINRGGAGNTIYF.

The sample holds many counts of this clone. The genes are TRBV5-1 and TRBJ1-1, with D possibly TRBD1 on 5 matching bases. Between the trimmed V and J ends, which lost 2 bases and 0 bases, there was a span of 11 bases. The CDR3 spans 15 residues. Germline CDR1 is SGHRS and CDR2 is YFSETQ. Here the CDR3 DNA reads TGCGCCAGCAGCTTTGACAGTCCCATGAACACTGAAGCTTTCTTT. It translates to CASSFDSPMNTEAFF.

The chain recombines TRBV11-2 with TRBJ2-2; 8 bases fit TRBD2. With 3 bases clipped from V and 5 bases from J, the junction kept 8 bases outside the gene matches. Germline lookup yields CDR1 SGHAT and CDR2 FQNNGV. The CDR3 length is 16 residues. CDR3 amino acids: CASSFAAGGNTGELFF. The CDR3 region has the DNA TGTGCCAGCAGCTTTGCGGCGGGGGGTAATACCGGGGAGCTGTTTTTT.

The rearrangement links TRBV29-1 to TRBJ2-7; weak D call: TRBD2 (5 bases). The V and J ends lost 2 bases and 3 bases respectively, with 14 bases between them. CDR1 and CDR2 from the germline V gene are SQVTM and ANQGSEA. This CDR3 spans 14 amino acids. CDR3 residues: CSVESGENLYEQYF. The CDR3 DNA is TGCAGCGTTGAAAGCGGAGAGAACCTCTACGAGCAGTACTTC.